Given below is one T cell receptor (beta chain) in context. The antigen is not known. Sequencing was performed with immunoSEQ multiplex PCR; in TCRdb, only in-frame clones are kept and a portion is missing. The sample comprises some 50,000 clones, 86% of which are singletons, and roughly an eighth rests with the top ten. This specimen belongs to a study of OX40 agonist ivuxolimab in advanced cancers. Study as a whole: Ivuxolimab, which is an agonistic anti-OX40 (CD134) antibody, was administered to the patients. Findings and caveats of the study: Compared with CD4+, CD8+ T cells on average had more expanded clones.

This receptor was obtained from an adult with an advanced solid tumor such as melanoma, head and neck, liver or kidney cancer. The sample consisted of CD4+ or CD8+ T cells sorted from blood, taken in a trial of the OX40 agonist ivuxolimab.

CDR3 coding DNA: TGTGCCAGCAGTTCCCAGGGGGCGGCTCAGCCCCAGCATTTT. Its protein is CASSSQGAAQPQHF. The gene calls are TRBV27 and TRBJ1-5; 8 bases match TRBD1. The CDR3 covers 14 residues. V dropped 4 bases and J dropped 6; count of bases not matched to a gene: 5. Germline V gene lookup returns CDR1 MNHEY and CDR2 SMNVEV (reference sequence).